The rows below give T cell receptor beta chains drawn from one sample of a study of T cells in localized non-small cell lung cancer. Generated by immunoSEQ multiplex PCR, the TCRdb table keeps only in-frame clones and is missing some. The data show 30,000 to 45,000 clones, about 92% seen once. Source: peripheral blood, taken before any cancer treatment. Every receptor here comes from a female donor older than 55 with stage I lung adenocarcinoma. Both conserved end residues are part of each CDR3. The order of the fields is clone size, J gene, CDR3 length, D gene, V gene, CDR3 DNA, CDR3 protein. The D gene is left open where the match is weak. A clone size is listed for some rows: how often the clone was seen (once, few, many), or a class if it is expanded.

. | TRBJ2-1 | 14 | . | TRBV2 | TGTGCCAGCAGTGAGCGTGTGGCCTACAATGAGCAGTTCTTC | CASSERVAYNEQFF
. | TRBJ1-5 | 16 | . | TRBV6-1 | TGTGCCAGCAGTGGATCAGCTTACATAGGGAATCAGCCCCAGCATTTT | CASSGSAYIGNQPQHF
. | TRBJ2-2 | 14 | . | TRBV6-1 | TGTGCCAGCAGTACCAGCGCCAGCACCGGGGAGCTGTTTTTT | CASSTSASTGELFF
once | TRBJ2-4 | 16 | . | TRBV7-9 | TGTGCCAGCAGCCCCCTATCTACCGGGTACAAAAACATTCAGTACTTC | CASSPLSTGYKNIQYF
. | TRBJ2-7 | 17 | TRBD2 | TRBV11-2 | TGTGCCAGCAGCTCATGGCTGGGCGGGGGGCCGACCTACGAGCAGTACTTC | CASSSWLGGGPTYEQYF
. | TRBJ1-4 | 14 | . | TRBV5-1 | TGCGCCAGCACCGTAGGGGACCCCGGGGAAAAACTGTTTTTT | CASTVGDPGEKLFF
. | TRBJ1-1 | 13 | . | TRBV28 | TGTGCCACCCTCCCGGACATTAACACTGAAGCTTTCTTT | CATLPDINTEAFF
. | TRBJ1-3 | 17 | . | TRBV14 | TGTGCCAGCAGCCAAGGGGCCAGCCAAGTCTCTGGAAACACCATATATTTT | CASSQGASQVSGNTIYF
. | TRBJ2-3 | 15 | TRBD1 | TRBV18 | TGTGCCAGCTCACCCGATTGGACAGGAGGTGATACGCAGTATTTT | CASSPDWTGGDTQYF
. | TRBJ1-5 | 15 | . | TRBV18 | TGTGCCAGCTCACCAGGTCAGATTAGCAATCAGCCCCAGCATTTT | CASSPGQISNQPQHF
. | TRBJ2-7 | 14 | . | TRBV15 | TGTGCCACCAGCAGGCTGGGGGAATCCTACGAGCAGTACTTC | CATSRLGESYEQYF
. | TRBJ1-1 | 12 | TRBD1 | TRBV19 | TGTGCCAGTACAGGACAGGGCACTGAAGCTTTCTTT | CASTGQGTEAFF
. | TRBJ1-6 | 16 | TRBD1 | TRBV27 | TGTGCCAGCAGTTCTCGGGGACAGGGGAGGAATTCACCCCTCCACTTT | CASSSRGQGRNSPLHF
. | TRBJ2-5 | 15 | . | TRBV19 | TGTGCCAGTAGTCTCGACGGGTCGCCTGGGGAGACCCAGTACTTC | CASSLDGSPGETQYF
few | TRBJ1-1 | 12 | . | TRBV6-5 | TGTGCCAGCAGCGGGGATAACACTGAAGCTTTCTTT | CASSGDNTEAFF
. | TRBJ1-5 | 16 | . | TRBV7-2 | TGTGCCAGCAGCTTTATGGGTATTTATAGCAATCAGCCCCAGCATTTT | CASSFMGIYSNQPQHF
. | TRBJ1-5 | 15 | . | TRBV28 | TGTGCCAGCGGCCGCGGGGTAGTTAGCAATCAGCCCCAGCATTTT | CASGRGVVSNQPQHF
. | TRBJ1-5 | 15 | TRBD1 | TRBV19 | TGTGCCAGTAGTACGACAGGGGGTAAGGGTCAGCCCCAGCATTTT | CASSTTGGKGQPQHF
. | TRBJ2-7 | 16 | . | TRBV7-8 | TGTGCCAGCAGCTTAGAGGTAGCAGCGAGATCCTACGAGCAGTACTTC | CASSLEVAARSYEQYF
. | TRBJ1-6 | 17 | . | TRBV5-1 | TGCGCCAGCAGCACGCGACAGGCGAGCTCCTATAATTCACCCCTCCACTTT | CASSTRQASSYNSPLHF
. | TRBJ2-5 | 13 | . | TRBV7-7 | TGTGCTAGCAGCTTAGATTGGGGAGAGACCCAGTACTTC | CASSLDWGETQYF
. | TRBJ1-5 | 14 | . | TRBV19 | TGTGCCAGTAGTACGGCTAATAGCAATCAGCCCCAGCATTTT | CASSTANSNQPQHF